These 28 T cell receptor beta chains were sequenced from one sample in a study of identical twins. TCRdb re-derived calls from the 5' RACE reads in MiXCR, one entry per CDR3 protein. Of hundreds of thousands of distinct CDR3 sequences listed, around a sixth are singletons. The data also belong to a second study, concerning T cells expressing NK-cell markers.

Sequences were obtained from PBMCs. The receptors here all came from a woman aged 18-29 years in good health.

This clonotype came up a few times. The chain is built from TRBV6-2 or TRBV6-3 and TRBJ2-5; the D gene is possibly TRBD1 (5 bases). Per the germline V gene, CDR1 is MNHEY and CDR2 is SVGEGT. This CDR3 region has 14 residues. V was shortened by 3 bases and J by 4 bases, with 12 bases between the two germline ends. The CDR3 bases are TGTGCCAGCAGTTATCGAAGGGGCCGAGAGACCCAGTACTTC. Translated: CASSYRRGRETQYF.

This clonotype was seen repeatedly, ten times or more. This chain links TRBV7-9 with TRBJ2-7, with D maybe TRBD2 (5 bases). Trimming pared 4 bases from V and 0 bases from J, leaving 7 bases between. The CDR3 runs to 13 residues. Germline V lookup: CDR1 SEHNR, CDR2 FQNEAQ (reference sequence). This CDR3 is CASSSGNSYEQYF. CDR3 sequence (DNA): TGTGCCAGCAGCTCCGGGAACTCCTACGAGCAGTACTTC.

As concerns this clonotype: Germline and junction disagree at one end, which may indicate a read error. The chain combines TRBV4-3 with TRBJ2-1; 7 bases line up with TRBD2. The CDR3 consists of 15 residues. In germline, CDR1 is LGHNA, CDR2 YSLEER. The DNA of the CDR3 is TGCGCCAGCAGCCAAGACACTAGCGAATACAATGATCAGTTCTTC. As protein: CASSQDTSEYNDQFF.

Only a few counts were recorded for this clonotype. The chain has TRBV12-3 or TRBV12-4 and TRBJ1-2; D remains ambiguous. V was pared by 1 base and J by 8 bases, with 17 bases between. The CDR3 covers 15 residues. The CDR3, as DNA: TGTGCCAGCAGTTTAGGGAAGGGTGTAGGAAGGGGCTACACCTTC. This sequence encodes CASSLGKGVGRGYTF.

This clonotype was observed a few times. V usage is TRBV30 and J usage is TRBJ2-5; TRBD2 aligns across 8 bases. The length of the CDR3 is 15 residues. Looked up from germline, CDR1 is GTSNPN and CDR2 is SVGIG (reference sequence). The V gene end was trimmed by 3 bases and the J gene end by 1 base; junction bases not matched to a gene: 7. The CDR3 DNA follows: TGTGCCTGGAGCCAAAATAGCGGGATCCAAGAGACCCAGTACTTC. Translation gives CAWSQNSGIQETQYF.

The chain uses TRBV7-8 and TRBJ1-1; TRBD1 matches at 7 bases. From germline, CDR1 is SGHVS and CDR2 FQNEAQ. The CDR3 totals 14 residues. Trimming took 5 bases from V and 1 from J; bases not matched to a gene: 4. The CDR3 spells CASSGQETNTEAFF. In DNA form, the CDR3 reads TGTGCCAGCAGCGGACAGGAAACGAACACTGAAGCTTTCTTT.

The CDR3 here is CASSSRGTGWGTEAFF. CDR3 nucleotide sequence: TGTGCCAGCAGCTCCCGCGGGACAGGTTGGGGGACTGAAGCTTTCTTT. The V and J genes are TRBV5-6 and TRBJ1-1; TRBD1 matches at 8 bases. V lost 3 bases to trimming and J lost 5 bases; unmatched junction nucleotides: 12. This CDR3 is built from 16 residues. The germline CDR1 and CDR2 sequences are SGHDT and YYEEEE. The full variable domain, its missing parts supplied by reference TRBV5-6 and TRBJ1-1, is DAGVTQSPTHLIKTRGQQVTLRCSPKSGHDTVSWYQQALGQGPQFIFQYYEEEERQRGNFPDRFSGHQFPNYSSELNVNALLLGDSALYLCASSSRGTGWGTEAFFGQGTRLTVV.

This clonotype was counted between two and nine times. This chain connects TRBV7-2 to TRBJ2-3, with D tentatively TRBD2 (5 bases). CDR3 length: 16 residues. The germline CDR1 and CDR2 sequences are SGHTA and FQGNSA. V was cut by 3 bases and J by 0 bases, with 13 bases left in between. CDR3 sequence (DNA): TGTGCCAGCAGCTTCCCACTAGGCGGAAGCACAGATACGCAGTATTTT. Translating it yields CASSFPLGGSTDTQYF. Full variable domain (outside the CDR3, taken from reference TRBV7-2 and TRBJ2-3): GAGVSQSPSNKVTEKGKDVELRCDPISGHTALYWYRQSLGQGLEFLIYFQGNSAPDKSGLPSDRFSAERTGGSVSTLTIQRTQQEDSAVYLCASSFPLGGSTDTQYFGPGTRLTVL.

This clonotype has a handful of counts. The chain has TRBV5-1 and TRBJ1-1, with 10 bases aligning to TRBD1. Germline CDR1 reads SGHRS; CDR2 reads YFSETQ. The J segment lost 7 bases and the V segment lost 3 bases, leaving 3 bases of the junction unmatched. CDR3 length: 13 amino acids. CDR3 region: CASSWGDRGEAFF. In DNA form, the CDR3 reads TGCGCCAGCAGCTGGGGGGACAGGGGTGAAGCTTTCTTT.

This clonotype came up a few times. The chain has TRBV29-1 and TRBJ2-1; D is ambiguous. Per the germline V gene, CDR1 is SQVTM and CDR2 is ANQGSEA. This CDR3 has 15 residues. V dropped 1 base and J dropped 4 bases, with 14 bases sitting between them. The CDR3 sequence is CSVEVAARTYNEQFF. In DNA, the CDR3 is TGCAGCGTTGAAGTGGCTGCACGTACGTACAATGAGCAGTTCTTC.

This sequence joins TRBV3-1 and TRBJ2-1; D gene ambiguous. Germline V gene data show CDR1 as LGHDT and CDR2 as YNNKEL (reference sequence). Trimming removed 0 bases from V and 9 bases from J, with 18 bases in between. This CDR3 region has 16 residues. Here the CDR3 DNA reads TGTGCCAGCAGCCAAGATCATGCCGGTTGGGGTCCTGAGCAGTTCTTC. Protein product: CASSQDHAGWGPEQFF.

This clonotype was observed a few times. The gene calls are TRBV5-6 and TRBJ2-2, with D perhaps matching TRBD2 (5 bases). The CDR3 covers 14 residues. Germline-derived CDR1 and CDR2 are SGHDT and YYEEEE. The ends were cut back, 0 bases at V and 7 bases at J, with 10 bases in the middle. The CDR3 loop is CASSLGGSDGELFF. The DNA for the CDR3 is TGTGCCAGCAGCTTGGGAGGGTCGGACGGGGAGCTGTTTTTT.

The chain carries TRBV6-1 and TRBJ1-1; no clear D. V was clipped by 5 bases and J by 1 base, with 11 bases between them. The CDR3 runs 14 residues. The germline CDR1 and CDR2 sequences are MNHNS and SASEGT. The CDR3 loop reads CASSRGGANTEAFF. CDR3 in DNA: TGTGCCAGCAGTCGCGGTGGAGCGAACACTGAAGCTTTCTTT.

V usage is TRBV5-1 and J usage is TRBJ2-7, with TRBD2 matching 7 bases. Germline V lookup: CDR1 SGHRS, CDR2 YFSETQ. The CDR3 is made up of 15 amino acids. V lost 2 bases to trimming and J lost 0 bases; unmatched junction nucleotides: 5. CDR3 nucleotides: TGCGCCAGCAGCTTACTCGGGGGGAACTCCTACGAGCAGTACTTC. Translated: CASSLLGGNSYEQYF.

CDR3 protein: CASTWGRLSSETQYF. The CDR3 DNA reads TGCGCCAGCACCTGGGGGCGGCTCTCCAGTGAGACCCAGTACTTC. The chain has TRBV5-1 and TRBJ2-5; D is perhaps TRBD1 (6 bases). V lost 6 bases to trimming and J lost 5 bases, with 20 bases between them. The V gene's germline CDR1 is SGHRS and CDR2 YFSETQ. There are 15 residues in the CDR3.

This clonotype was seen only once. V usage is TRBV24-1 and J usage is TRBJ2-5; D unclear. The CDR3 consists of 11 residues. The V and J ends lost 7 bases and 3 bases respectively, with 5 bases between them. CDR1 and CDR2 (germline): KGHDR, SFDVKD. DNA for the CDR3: TGTGCCACCAGCGCAAAAGAGACCCAGTACTTC. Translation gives CATSAKETQYF.

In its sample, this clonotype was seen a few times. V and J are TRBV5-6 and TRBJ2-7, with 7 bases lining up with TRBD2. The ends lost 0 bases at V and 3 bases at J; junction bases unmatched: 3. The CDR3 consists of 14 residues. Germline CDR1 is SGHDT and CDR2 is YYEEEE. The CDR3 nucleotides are TGTGCCAGCAGCTTGGGTAGCGGGCTCTACGAGCAGTACTTC. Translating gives CASSLGSGLYEQYF.

The CDR3 sequence: CASSLSGSGYGNTIYF. As DNA, the CDR3 is TGCGCCAGCAGCTTATCCGGGTCGGGGTATGGAAACACCATATATTTT. The V and J genes are TRBV5-1 and TRBJ1-3; D is unresolved. CDR3 length equals 16 residues. V dropped 2 bases and J dropped 3 bases, with 15 bases sitting between them. Germline V gives CDR1 SGHRS, CDR2 YFSETQ. Full variable domain (remainder filled in from reference TRBV5-1 and TRBJ1-3): KAGVTQTPRYLIKTRGQQVTLSCSPISGHRSVSWYQQTPGQGLQFLFEYFSETQRNKGNFPGRFSGRQFSNSRSEMNVSTLELGDSALYLCASSLSGSGYGNTIYFGEGSWLTVV.

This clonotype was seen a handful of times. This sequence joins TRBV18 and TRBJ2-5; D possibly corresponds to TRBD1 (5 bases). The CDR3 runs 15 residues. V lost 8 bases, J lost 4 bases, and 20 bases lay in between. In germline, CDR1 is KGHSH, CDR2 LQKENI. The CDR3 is CASPRAYRPGETQYF. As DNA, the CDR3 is TGTGCCAGCCCTAGGGCCTACAGGCCAGGAGAGACCCAGTACTTC.

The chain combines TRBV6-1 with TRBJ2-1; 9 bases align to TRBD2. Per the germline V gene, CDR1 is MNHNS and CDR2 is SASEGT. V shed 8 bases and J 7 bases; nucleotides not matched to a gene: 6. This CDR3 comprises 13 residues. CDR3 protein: CASRKAGGNEQFF. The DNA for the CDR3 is TGTGCCAGCCGGAAAGCGGGGGGTAATGAGCAGTTCTTC.

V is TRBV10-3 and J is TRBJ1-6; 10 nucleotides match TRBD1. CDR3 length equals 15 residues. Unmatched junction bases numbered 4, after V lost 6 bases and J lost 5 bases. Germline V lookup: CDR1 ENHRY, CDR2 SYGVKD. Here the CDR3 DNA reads TGTGCCATCAGCTTCGGGACAGGGGATAATTCACCCCTCCACTTT. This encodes CAISFGTGDNSPLHF.

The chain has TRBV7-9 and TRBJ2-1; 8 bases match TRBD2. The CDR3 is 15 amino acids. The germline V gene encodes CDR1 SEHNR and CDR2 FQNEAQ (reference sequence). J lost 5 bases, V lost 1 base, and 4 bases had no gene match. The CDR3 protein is CASSLGGLGNNEQFF. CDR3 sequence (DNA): TGTGCCAGCAGCTTAGGGGGACTAGGGAACAATGAGCAGTTCTTC.

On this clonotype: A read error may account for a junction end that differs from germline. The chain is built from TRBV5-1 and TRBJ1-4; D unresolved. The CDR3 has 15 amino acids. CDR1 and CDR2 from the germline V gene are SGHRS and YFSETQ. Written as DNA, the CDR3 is TGCGCCAGCAGCTTGGCCGGCTCAGCTAAAGAAAAACTGTTTTTT. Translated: CASSLAGSAKEKLFF.

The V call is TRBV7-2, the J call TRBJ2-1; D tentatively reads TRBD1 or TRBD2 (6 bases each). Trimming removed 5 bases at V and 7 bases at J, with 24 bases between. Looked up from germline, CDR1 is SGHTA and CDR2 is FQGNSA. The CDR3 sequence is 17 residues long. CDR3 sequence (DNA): TGTGCCAGCAGCCGTACTAGCAGTGGGGACATGGGGAATGAGCAGTTCTTC. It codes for CASSRTSSGDMGNEQFF.

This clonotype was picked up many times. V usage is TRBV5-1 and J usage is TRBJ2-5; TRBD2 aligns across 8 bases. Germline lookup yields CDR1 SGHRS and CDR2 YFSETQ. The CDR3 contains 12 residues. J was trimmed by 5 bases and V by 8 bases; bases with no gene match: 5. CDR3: CASSGDQETQYF. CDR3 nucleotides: TGCGCCAGTAGCGGGGATCAGGAGACCCAGTACTTC.

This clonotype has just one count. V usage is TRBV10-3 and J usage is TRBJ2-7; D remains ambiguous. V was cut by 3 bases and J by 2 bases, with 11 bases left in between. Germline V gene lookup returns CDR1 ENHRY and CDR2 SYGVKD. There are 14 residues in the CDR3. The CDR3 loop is CAISDGHSTYEQYF. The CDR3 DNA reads TGTGCCATCAGTGATGGCCACTCAACCTACGAGCAGTACTTC.

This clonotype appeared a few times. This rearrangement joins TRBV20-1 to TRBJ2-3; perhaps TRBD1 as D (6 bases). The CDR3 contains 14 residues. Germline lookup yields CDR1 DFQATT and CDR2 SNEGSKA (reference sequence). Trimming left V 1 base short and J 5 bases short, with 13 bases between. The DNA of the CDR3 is TGCAGTGCTAGAGGGGGGCTCCAGGAAGATACGCAGTATTTT. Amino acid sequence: CSARGGLQEDTQYF.

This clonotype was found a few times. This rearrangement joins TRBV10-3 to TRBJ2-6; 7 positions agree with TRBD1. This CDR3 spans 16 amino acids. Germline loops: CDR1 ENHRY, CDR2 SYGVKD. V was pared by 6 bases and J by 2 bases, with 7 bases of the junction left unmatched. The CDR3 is CAIRLSQGPGANVLTF. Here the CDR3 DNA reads TGTGCCATCAGATTGTCACAGGGGCCTGGGGCCAACGTCCTGACTTTC.